One and the same sample provided the 22 T cell receptor beta chains below, sequenced in a study of CD8 T cells in Susac syndrome. RNA, at about 0.45 to 1 ug, was reverse transcribed with random hexamers. TCRdb used MiXCR to reprocess the immunoSEQ multiplex PCR reads, holding one entry per CDR3 protein. The sample contains about 430,000 distinct CDR3 sequences, more than 80% of which appear only once. Sequencing used CD8+ T cells from PBMCs. These receptor sequences come from a human donor with multiple sclerosis.

V and J are TRBV20-1 and TRBJ2-1; no reliable D call. In germline, CDR1 is DFQATT, CDR2 SNEGSKA (reference sequence). This CDR3 is 10 amino acids long. The V gene lost 5 bases and the J gene lost 6 bases, with 5 bases spanning the gap. In DNA form, the CDR3 reads TGCAGTGCTCCGGGCAATGAGCAGTTCTTC. The encoded protein is CSAPGNEQFF.

The gene calls are TRBV4-1 and TRBJ2-7, with D maybe TRBD1 (5 bases). Germline V gene lookup returns CDR1 MGHRA and CDR2 YSYEKL. The length of the CDR3 is 14 residues. Trimming cost V 3 bases and J 3 bases, with 12 bases left between them. The CDR3 coding sequence is TGCGCCAGCAGCCACCCGACAGAAAACTACGAGCAGTACTTC. Translation: CASSHPTENYEQYF.

The chain links TRBV6-1 to TRBJ2-3; 10 nucleotides line up with TRBD1. V was pared by 5 bases and J by 3 bases, with 8 bases of the junction left unmatched. Germline lookup yields CDR1 MNHNS and CDR2 SASEGT. The CDR3 spans 16 residues. CDR3 nucleotides: TGTGCCAGCAGTCCTGACAGGGGGCGTTGGACAGATACGCAGTATTTT. It translates to CASSPDRGRWTDTQYF.

The CDR3 DNA is TGTGCCAGCAGATGGGACGATAACACTGAAGCTTTCTTT. Translating it yields CASRWDDNTEAFF. V is TRBV27 and J is TRBJ1-1; a possible D gene is TRBD1 (5 bases). This CDR3 has 13 amino acids. V was clipped by 6 bases and J by 2 bases, with 10 bases between them. CDR1 is MNHEY, CDR2 SMNVEV, per germline (reference sequence).

The chain recombines TRBV9 with TRBJ2-7; TRBD1 might be the D (7 bases). Germline V gives CDR1 SGDLS, CDR2 YYNGEE. The CDR3 sequence is 15 residues long. Trimming pared 3 bases from V and 3 bases from J, leaving 16 bases between. The CDR3 reads CASSAEGASYYEQYF. For the CDR3, the DNA is TGTGCCAGCAGCGCGGAGGGGGCAAGCTACTACGAGCAGTACTTC.

The rearrangement joins TRBV29-1 to TRBJ2-7; TRBD1 matches 9 bases. The CDR3 spans 13 residues. Germline trimming cut 5 bases from V and 7 bases from J; bases unmatched to any gene: 9. Germline CDR1 and CDR2: SQVTM and ANQGSEA. CDR3 in amino acids: CSVPGTGRMEQYF. CDR3 DNA: TGCAGCGTTCCCGGGACAGGGCGGATGGAGCAGTACTTC.

This clonotype was counted a few times. This chain uses TRBV6-1 with TRBJ2-5; D is tentatively TRBD1 or TRBD2 (5 bases each). The CDR3 is 11 residues long. CDR1 and CDR2 from the germline V gene are MNHNS and SASEGT. Trimming shortened V by 8 bases and J by 10 bases, and 14 bases separated the two germline ends. The CDR3 DNA reads as TGTGCCAGCCGGGCGAATGGGGGCCAGTACTTC. Translating it yields CASRANGGQYF.

The chain has TRBV5-4 and TRBJ2-1, with TRBD2 as a possible D gene (5 bases). V was pared by 0 bases and J by 7 bases, with 8 bases between. Per the germline V gene, CDR1 is SGHNT and CDR2 is YYREEE (reference sequence). There are 13 residues in the CDR3. The CDR3 sequence: CASSLAGENEQFF. CDR3 sequence (DNA): TGTGCCAGCAGCTTGGCCGGGGAGAATGAGCAGTTCTTC.

The chain has TRBV20-1 and TRBJ2-1; D is tentatively TRBD1 or TRBD2 (6 bases each). CDR1 and CDR2 from the germline V gene are DFQATT and SNEGSKA (reference sequence). Trimming removed 0 bases at V and 6 bases at J, with 18 bases between. CDR3 size: 16 residues. This CDR3 reads CSARDETEEGGNEQFF. CDR3 DNA: TGCAGTGCTAGAGACGAGACTGAGGAGGGGGGCAATGAGCAGTTCTTC.

This clonotype was recorded at least ten times. One junction end does not reproduce the germline sequence, and a read error may be involved. The rearrangement links TRBV6-5 to TRBJ2-1; D is undetermined. Per germline, CDR1 MNHEY and CDR2 SVGAGI. The length of the CDR3 is 13 residues. In nucleotides, the CDR3 is TGTGCCAGTAGTTCCTCCTCCTACAATGAGCAGTTCTTC. Protein product: CASSSSSYNEQFF.

The chain couples TRBV28 to TRBJ2-3; 7 nucleotides align to TRBD1. The CDR3 runs 15 residues. The junction had 8 bases not matched to a gene; V was cut back by 2 bases and J by 6 bases. CDR1 MDHEN and CDR2 SYDVKM come from the germline V gene. CDR3 region: CASSLGQGVGDTQYF. In DNA form, the CDR3 reads TGTGCCAGCAGTTTAGGCCAGGGGGTTGGGGATACGCAGTATTTT.

The chain carries TRBV12-3 or TRBV12-4 and TRBJ2-2, with a tentative D call TRBD1 (5 bases). Trimming removed 5 bases at V and 6 bases at J, with 13 bases between. The CDR3 contains 14 residues. The CDR3 spells CASSISRGPGELFF. CDR3 bases: TGTGCCAGCAGTATTTCAAGGGGTCCCGGGGAGCTGTTTTTT.

This rearrangement joins TRBV6-5 to TRBJ2-7; D is unclear. CDR1 is MNHEY and CDR2 is SVGAGI in the germline V gene. The CDR3 loop spans 16 amino acids. Trimming took off 0 bases at V and 2 bases at J, with 14 bases between the two ends. The CDR3: CASSYSVGGLTYEQYF. The CDR3 DNA sequence: TGTGCCAGCAGTTACTCGGTTGGCGGCCTAACCTACGAGCAGTACTTC.

The DNA of the CDR3 is TGTGCGCGAAGTACGGCTGCAACTAATGAAAAACTGTTTTTT. Protein: CARSTAATNEKLFF. This chain joins TRBV30 and TRBJ1-4, with D unresolved. The CDR3 runs to 14 residues. Germline V gene data show CDR1 as GTSNPN and CDR2 as SVGIG (reference sequence).

The chain carries TRBV4-2 and TRBJ2-7; 7 bases align to TRBD1. The V segment lost 0 bases and the J segment 5 bases; nucleotides outside the gene matches: 4. CDR3 length: 14 amino acids. Per germline, CDR1 LGHNA and CDR2 YNFKEQ. The CDR3 DNA sequence: TGTGCCAGCAGCCAAGAACAGGGGCTCAACGAGCAGTACTTC. Translated: CASSQEQGLNEQYF.

The chain recombines TRBV2 with TRBJ2-5, with D perhaps TRBD1 (5 bases). The CDR3 runs 13 residues. Per the germline V gene, CDR1 is SNHLY and CDR2 is FYNNEI. Trimming removed 8 bases at V and 0 bases at J, with 10 bases between. CDR3: CASLSGYQETQYF. CDR3 bases: TGTGCCAGCTTATCAGGGTACCAAGAGACCCAGTACTTC. The whole variable domain, filled in from reference TRBV2 and TRBJ2-5, reads EPEVTQTPSHQVTQMGQEVILRCVPISNHLYFYWYRQILGQKVEFLVSFYNNEISEKSEIFDDQFSVERPDGSNFTLKIRSTKLEDSAMYFCASLSGYQETQYFGPGTRLLVL.

The rearrangement uses TRBV7-6 and TRBJ2-7; tentative D call: TRBD2 (6 bases). CDR1 and CDR2 from the germline V gene are SGHVS and FNYEAQ. V lost 4 bases and J lost 5, with 18 bases in between. CDR3 length: 15 amino acids. The CDR3 coding sequence is TGTGCCAGCAGCTCTCCCGATGACCTAGCGAACGAGCAGTACTTC. It yields the protein CASSSPDDLANEQYF.

This clonotype was seen many times. The J gene is TRBJ1-1, the V gene TRBV5-4, with D possibly matching TRBD1 (5 bases). Per the germline V gene, CDR1 is SGHNT and CDR2 is YYREEE (reference sequence). Trimming pared 5 bases from V and 1 base from J, leaving 9 bases between. There are 13 residues in the CDR3. DNA for the CDR3: TGTGCCAGCAGTCCCGGGGCGAACACTGAAGCTTTCTTT. Protein: CASSPGANTEAFF.

Only a few counts were recorded for this clonotype. The J gene is TRBJ2-3, the V gene TRBV18; 7 bases fit TRBD1. Per germline, CDR1 KGHSH and CDR2 LQKENI. This CDR3 is built from 14 residues. The V segment lost 6 bases and the J segment 1 base; nucleotides outside the gene matches: 4. CDR3 nucleotides: TGTGCCAGCTCCGGGACAGCGGGCACAGATACGCAGTATTTT. Amino acid sequence: CASSGTAGTDTQYF. Using reference TRBV18 and TRBJ2-3 for the parts outside the CDR3, the full variable domain is NAGVMQNPRHLVRRRGQEARLRCSPMKGHSHVYWYRQLPEEGLKFMVYLQKENIIDESGMPKERFSAEFPKEGPSILRIQQVVRGDSAAYFCASSGTAGTDTQYFGPGTRLTVL.

This sequence joins TRBV25-1 and TRBJ1-1, with D perhaps TRBD1 (6 bases). From germline, CDR1 is MGHDK and CDR2 SYGVNS. Trimming left V 4 bases short and J 5 bases short, with 14 bases between. The CDR3 is made up of 14 amino acids. The CDR3 is CASSAGGGWTEAFF. The CDR3 nucleotides are TGTGCCAGCAGTGCCGGAGGGGGTTGGACTGAAGCTTTCTTT. Variable domain in full (rest from reference TRBV25-1 and TRBJ1-1): EADIYQTPRYLVIGTGKKITLECSQTMGHDKMYWYQQDPGMELHLIHYSYGVNSTEKGDLSSESTVSRIRTEHFPLTLESARPSHTSQYLCASSAGGGWTEAFFGQGTRLTVV.

The chain is built from TRBV29-1 and TRBJ2-2; D possibly corresponds to TRBD1 (6 bases). Germline values: CDR1 SQVTM, CDR2 ANQGSEA. Trimming left V 4 bases short and J 3 bases short, with 9 bases between. The CDR3 runs to 13 residues. The CDR3 DNA reads as TGCAGCGTTGGGGCAGGGGACACCGGGGAGCTGTTTTTT. Residues: CSVGAGDTGELFF.

This sequence joins TRBV3-1 and TRBJ2-1; D may be TRBD2 (5 bases). V was shortened by 4 bases and J by 6 bases, with 10 bases between the two germline ends. Germline CDR1 is LGHDT and CDR2 is YNNKEL (reference sequence). This CDR3 is built from 13 residues. CDR3 amino acids: CASSPTSSNEQFF. CDR3 bases: TGTGCCAGCAGCCCTACTAGTTCCAATGAGCAGTTCTTC.